Described below is a single T cell receptor beta chain sequence and its context. TCRdb re-called the RACE reads through MiXCR, storing one row per CDR3 protein. The table includes about 120,000 distinct CDR3 sequences, around 15% detected once. The sample originates from a study of human T cells and chemical hapten exposure. Sample time point: patch test 1, 2 weeks after DPC sensitization. The treatment is: therapeutic diphenylcyclopropenone sensitization with weekly scalp DPC. V was shortened by 6 bases and J by 8 bases, with 11 bases between the two germline ends. The CDR3 has 12 amino acids. Germline-derived CDR1 and CDR2 are KGHDR and SFDVKD.

The chain uses TRBV24-1 and TRBJ2-3; D call uncertain. This specimen was whole blood, taken in connection with sensitization to the hapten diphenylcyclopropenone (DPC). This clonotype was sampled from a man younger than 35 with alopecia areata. Some clones in this sample may be carry-over from other donors' samples. CDR3 sequence (DNA): TGTGCCACCAGTCTCGGACCAGCTACGCAGTATTTT. Amino acids: CATSLGPATQYF.